The 11 T cell receptor beta chains below all came from one sample that was sequenced in a study of human T cells and chemical hapten exposure. MiXCR, run by TCRdb on the RACE reads, gives a single entry per CDR3 protein. In the table there are about 140,000 distinct CDR3 sequences, 12% of which are singletons. Time point of the sample: patch test 2, 6 weeks after DPC sensitization. Treatment defined: therapeutic diphenylcyclopropenone sensitization with weekly scalp DPC. The source was whole blood, collected in connection with sensitization to the hapten diphenylcyclopropenone (DPC). Receptors were obtained from a woman between 50 and 59 years old with alopecia areata. Some clones in this sample may be carry-over from other donors' samples.

This clonotype came up a few times. This rearrangement joins TRBV5-1 to TRBJ2-7; D is possibly TRBD1 (5 bases). Trimming shortened V by 0 bases and J by 1 base, and 17 bases separated the two germline ends. The germline V gene has CDR1 SGHRS and CDR2 YFSETQ. This CDR3 is 17 amino acids long. The CDR3 nucleotides are TGCGCCAGCAGCTTGGACCCAACAGGTGCCAATTCCTACGAGCAGTACTTC. Its protein is CASSLDPTGANSYEQYF.

The chain couples TRBV27 to TRBJ2-3, with TRBD2 matching 12 bases. The CDR3 spans 17 residues. V shed 5 bases, J shed 4 bases, and the junction held 10 bases outside the gene matches. Germline V gene sequence: CDR1 MNHEY, CDR2 SMNVEV (reference sequence). CDR3 sequence (DNA): TGTGCCAGCAGTACCCGGACTAGCGGGATGAGGGCAGATACGCAGTATTTT. It encodes CASSTRTSGMRADTQYF.

The chain recombines TRBV5-1 with TRBJ2-1; possible D gene TRBD2, 6 bases. Per germline, CDR1 SGHRS and CDR2 YFSETQ. The CDR3 has 14 amino acids. V gave up 2 bases and J gave up 9 bases, with 15 bases separating them. Here the CDR3 reads CASSFSRGTSEQFF. CDR3 bases: TGCGCCAGCAGCTTCTCGCGGGGAACCAGTGAGCAGTTCTTC.

This chain connects TRBV6-5 to TRBJ2-1; D not resolved. The V and J ends lost 0 bases and 0 bases respectively, with 6 bases between them. Germline V lookup: CDR1 MNHEY, CDR2 SVGAGI. The CDR3 contains 15 residues. CDR3 residues: CASSYSKSSYNEQFF. CDR3 in DNA: TGTGCCAGCAGTTACTCGAAGAGCTCCTACAATGAGCAGTTCTTC.

The chain has TRBV20-1 and TRBJ2-5; TRBD1 is a possible D gene (5 bases). The CDR3 is made up of 13 amino acids. Germline loops: CDR1 DFQATT, CDR2 SNEGSKA (reference sequence). V gave up 5 bases and J gave up 2 bases, with 12 bases separating them. The CDR3 DNA is TGCAGTGCTCCCCGGACATTACAAGAGACCCAGTACTTC. Its protein product is CSAPRTLQETQYF.

As concerns this clonotype: One base away lies a much larger clone, so this may be a sequencing read error. The conserved phenylalanine or tryptophan is not found at the CDR3 terminus, so this likely reflects a read error. The rearrangement joins TRBV3-1 to TRBJ1-6; D not certain. Germline V CDR1 and CDR2: LGHDT, YNNKEL (reference sequence). This CDR3 comprises 16 residues. The germline V and J ends were trimmed by 8 bases and 0 bases, with 14 bases remaining between them. CDR3 protein: CASGQRLSSYNSPLHS. The CDR3 region has the DNA TGTGCCAGCGGGCAGCGACTCAGCTCCTATAATTCACCCCTCCACTCT.

At least ten counts were recorded for this clonotype. The chain uses TRBV6-5 and TRBJ2-2, with D maybe TRBD1 (6 bases). Germline CDR1 is MNHEY and CDR2 is SVGAGI. The CDR3 is 14 residues long. With 10 bases removed from V and 1 base from J, the gap between germline ends came to 13 bases. CDR3 sequence reads: CATLKTGNTGELFF. For the CDR3, the DNA is TGTGCCACTCTAAAGACAGGGAACACCGGGGAGCTGTTTTTT.

In its sample, this clonotype was seen a few times. V is TRBV7-2 and J is TRBJ1-2; D is undetermined. The germline CDR1 and CDR2 sequences are SGHTA and FQGNSA. The CDR3 has 16 amino acids. V shed 5 bases and J shed 1 base, with 17 bases lying between them. Written as DNA, the CDR3 is TGTGCCAGCAGCCCAAATATGGGGAGAATTAACTATGGCTACACCTTC. Translating gives CASSPNMGRINYGYTF.

The chain uses TRBV19 and TRBJ2-1, with D possibly being TRBD1 (6 bases). This CDR3 has 14 residues. Trimming removed 6 bases at V and 8 bases at J, with 17 bases between. Germline V gives CDR1 LNHDA, CDR2 SQIVND (reference sequence). The CDR3 DNA sequence: TGTGCCAGTAGCCTGGGACACTCCCGAGATGAGCAGTTCTTC. It specifies CASSLGHSRDEQFF.

As concerns this clonotype: The junction departs from germline at one end; a sequencing error may be responsible. The rearrangement links TRBV7-2 to TRBJ2-5; weak D call: TRBD2 (6 bases). Germline V gene data show CDR1 as SGHTA and CDR2 as FQGNSA. This CDR3 comprises 15 residues. CDR3 sequence (DNA): TGTGCCAGCAGCTTAGGGGGGGTGCTGCCCGAGACCCAGTGCTTC. It translates to CASSLGGVLPETQCF.

The chain links TRBV20-1 to TRBJ2-2; 11 nucleotides agree with TRBD2. The junction had 5 bases not matched to a gene; V was cut back by 4 bases and J by 4 bases. This CDR3 has 15 amino acids. Per the germline V gene, CDR1 is DFQATT and CDR2 is SNEGSKA (reference sequence). CDR3 in amino acids: CSATLAGGLTGELFF. The CDR3 nucleotides are TGCAGTGCTACTCTAGCGGGAGGACTCACCGGGGAGCTGTTTTTT.